This TCR beta chain was sequenced during a study of blood T cell repertoires in COVID-19. At the level of the study: The origin of the acute and convalescent COVID-19 samples was the United States, Italy and Spain.

This clone has a single count. At the DNA level, this CDR3 is encoded by other sequences in the same sample as well. The data were produced by immunoSEQ multiplex PCR, yet TCRdb's version contains in-frame clones alone and is incomplete. Of about 330,000 clones in the sample, roughly 86% were seen once. The V gene's germline CDR1 is SGDLS and CDR2 YYNGEE. V gave up 4 bases and J gave up 0 bases; unmatched junction bases: 1. This CDR3 is built from 15 residues. Sequencing used peripheral blood. The chain combines TRBV9 with TRBJ1-3, with 10 positions matching TRBD1. This TCR was sampled from a woman aged 45-65 years with acute or convalescent COVID-19. The CDR3 reads CASSRTGGSGNTIYF. In DNA, the CDR3 is TGTGCCAGCAGCAGGACAGGGGGCTCTGGAAACACCATATATTTT.